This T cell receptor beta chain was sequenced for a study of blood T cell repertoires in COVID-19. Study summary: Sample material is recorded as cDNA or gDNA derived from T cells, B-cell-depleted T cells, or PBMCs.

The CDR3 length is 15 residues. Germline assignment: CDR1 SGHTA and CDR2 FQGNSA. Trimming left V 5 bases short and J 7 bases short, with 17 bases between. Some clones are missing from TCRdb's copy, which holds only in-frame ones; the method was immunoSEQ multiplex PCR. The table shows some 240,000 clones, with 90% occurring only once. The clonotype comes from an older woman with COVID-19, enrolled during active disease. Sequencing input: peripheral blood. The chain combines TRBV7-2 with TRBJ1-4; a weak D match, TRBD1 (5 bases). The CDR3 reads CASSTQGSHSEKLFF. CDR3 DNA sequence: TGTGCCAGCAGCACTCAGGGATCGCATAGTGAAAAACTGTTTTTT.